This passage covers 16 T cell receptor beta chains from one sample sequenced in a study of T-cell memory formation after mild COVID-19. TCRdb re-called the 5' RACE reads with MiXCR, one entry per CDR3 protein. The sample has about 400,000 distinct CDR3 sequences; 15% to 20% are singletons. The source material was PBMCs or a T cell subset sorted from them (not recorded which). All receptors derive from a man in his late teens or twenties who had mild COVID-19 (a few samples of this study predate the infection). Cell type and time point are not known.

This clonotype appeared a single time. This chain uses TRBV2 with TRBJ1-5; D is uncertain. The CDR3 runs 13 residues. Germline CDR1 SNHLY, CDR2 FYNNEI. V was trimmed by 6 bases and J by 7 bases, leaving 13 bases between them. CDR3 sequence (DNA): TGTGCCAGCAGCGGTGACATTGACCAGCCCCAGCATTTT. Translated: CASSGDIDQPQHF.

This clonotype was detected only a few times. This chain joins TRBV12-3 or TRBV12-4 and TRBJ2-7, with TRBD1 matching 8 bases. CDR3 length: 15 residues. V was pared by 5 bases and J by 0 bases, with 6 bases of the junction left unmatched. CDR3 in DNA: TGTGCCAGCAGTCGACAGGGGTTTTACTCCTACGAGCAGTACGTC. Translation: CASSRQGFYSYEQYV.

This clonotype showed up many times. The gene calls are TRBV12-3 or TRBV12-4 and TRBJ2-4; D is unresolved. The length of the CDR3 is 13 residues. Trimming took 6 bases from V and 8 from J, leaving 14 bases between them. The CDR3 loop reads CASSLGSVDIQYF. The DNA of the CDR3 is TGTGCCAGCAGCCTTGGATCGGTTGACATTCAGTACTTC.

This chain uses TRBV7-3 with TRBJ2-1, with a tentative D call TRBD1 (5 bases). The ends were cut back, 2 bases at V and 8 bases at J, with 10 bases in the middle. Germline lookup yields CDR1 SGHTA and CDR2 FQGTGA. The CDR3 runs 13 residues. This chain's CDR3 is CASSLGVGDEQFF. DNA of the CDR3: TGTGCCAGCAGCTTAGGGGTAGGGGATGAGCAGTTCTTC.

This clonotype was counted a few times. The J gene is TRBJ2-3, the V gene TRBV7-2; 9 bases map to TRBD2. Germline values: CDR1 SGHTA, CDR2 FQGNSA. CDR3 length: 16 residues. Trimming took 2 bases from V and 4 from J; bases not matched to a gene: 7. CDR3 amino acids: CASSLLGGGAPDTQYF. CDR3 DNA: TGTGCCAGCAGCTTATTAGGCGGGGGGGCTCCAGATACGCAGTATTTT.

This clonotype was counted between two and nine times. The rearrangement uses TRBV6-5 and TRBJ1-1; the match to TRBD1 covers 7 bases. The V gene's germline CDR1 is MNHEY and CDR2 SVGAGI. The trim removed 4 bases at V and 1 base at J, leaving 18 bases unmatched. CDR3 length equals 19 residues. Here the CDR3 reads CASSFRPHQSQGKNTEAFF. The CDR3 nucleotides are TGTGCCAGCAGTTTCCGCCCTCATCAGTCACAGGGGAAGAACACTGAAGCTTTCTTT.

CDR3 sequence reads: CASSYRGGRGTDTQYF. CDR3 nucleotides: TGTGCCAGCAGTTATCGTGGGGGGCGAGGCACAGATACGCAGTATTTT. The chain joins TRBV6-2 or TRBV6-3 to TRBJ2-3; either TRBD1 or TRBD2 may fit D (6 bases each). The length of the CDR3 is 16 residues. CDR1 MNHEY and CDR2 SVGEGT come from the germline V gene. V was cut by 3 bases and J by 1 base, with 14 bases left in between.

The chain has TRBV7-9 and TRBJ2-1; tentative D call: TRBD1 (6 bases). Germline CDR1 SEHNR, CDR2 FQNEAQ (reference sequence). The CDR3 is 15 residues long. With 4 bases removed from V and 4 bases from J, the gap between germline ends came to 14 bases. This chain's CDR3 is CASSSDRSRYNEQFF. CDR3 coding DNA: TGTGCCAGCAGCTCAGACAGGAGCCGATACAATGAGCAGTTCTTC.

The J gene is TRBJ1-1, the V gene TRBV7-9; the match to TRBD1 covers 9 bases. The V gene's germline CDR1 is SEHNR and CDR2 FQNEAQ (reference sequence). The V gene end was trimmed by 3 bases and the J gene end by 7 bases; junction bases not matched to a gene: 9. The CDR3 covers 15 residues. The CDR3: CASSFSGQGPNEAFF. DNA of the CDR3: TGTGCCAGCAGCTTTAGCGGACAGGGGCCAAATGAAGCTTTCTTT.

The J gene is TRBJ2-5, the V gene TRBV5-6; no clear D gene. Germline V gene sequence: CDR1 SGHDT, CDR2 YYEEEE. V lost 3 bases and J lost 5, with 17 bases in between. The CDR3 totals 15 residues. CDR3 sequence (DNA): TGTGCCAGCAGCTCGCGGCCGTCTGCATGGGAGACCCAGTACTTC. This gives the protein CASSSRPSAWETQYF.

This chain links TRBV6-2 or TRBV6-3 with TRBJ2-2, with D maybe TRBD2 (6 bases). V was cut by 5 bases and J by 3 bases, with 10 bases left in between. Germline V gene lookup returns CDR1 MNHEY and CDR2 SVGEGT. The CDR3 length is 14 residues. The CDR3 DNA is TGTGCCAGCAGTCCGGGACTCGACACCGGGGAGCTGTTTTTT. This gives the protein CASSPGLDTGELFF.

The genes are TRBV7-9 and TRBJ2-7, with D unclear. The CDR3 contains 13 residues. The germline V gene encodes CDR1 SEHNR and CDR2 FQNEAQ (reference sequence). The germline V and J ends were trimmed by 3 bases and 2 bases, with 8 bases remaining between them. CDR3 loop: CASSFGVAYEQYV. The CDR3 bases are TGTGCCAGCAGCTTTGGGGTGGCCTACGAGCAGTACGTC.

This clonotype was found a few times. V is TRBV28 and J is TRBJ1-1; no clear D gene. Germline lookup yields CDR1 MDHEN and CDR2 SYDVKM. CDR3 length equals 13 residues. Between the trimmed V and J ends, which lost 5 bases and 4 bases, there was a span of 11 bases. In DNA, the CDR3 is TGTGCCAGCAGTCCCTTTTCGAGCACTGAAGCTTTCTTT. Its translation: CASSPFSSTEAFF.

The rearrangement uses TRBV11-2 and TRBJ1-2; 9 bases fit TRBD1. Germline V gene lookup returns CDR1 SGHAT and CDR2 FQNNGV. This CDR3 is built from 15 residues. V lost 4 bases to trimming and J lost 5 bases; unmatched junction nucleotides: 8. The CDR3 coding sequence is TGTGCCAGCAGCTGGGGGGACAGGGTGATATATGGCTACACCTTC. As protein: CASSWGDRVIYGYTF. The complete variable domain, with remaining parts taken from reference TRBV11-2 and TRBJ1-2, reads EAGVAQSPRYKIIEKRQSVAFWCNPISGHATLYWYQQILGQGPKLLIQFQNNGVVDDSQLPKDRFSAERLKGVDSTLKIQPAKLEDSAVYLCASSWGDRVIYGYTFGSGTRLTVV.

The chain uses TRBV12-3 or TRBV12-4 and TRBJ2-1; TRBD1 is a possible D gene (5 bases). V was pared by 4 bases and J by 7 bases, with 11 bases between. There are 13 residues in the CDR3. The CDR3 reads CASSWLQGNEQFF. The CDR3 DNA follows: TGTGCCAGCAGTTGGCTCCAGGGAAATGAGCAGTTCTTC.

This chain links TRBV27 with TRBJ2-1; D remains ambiguous. Germline CDR1 and CDR2: MNHEY and SMNVEV (reference sequence). The CDR3 is 13 residues long. The V end lost 4 bases, the J end lost 10 bases, and 14 bases lay between the germline ends. CDR3 region: CASSSPAPGEQFF. In nucleotides, the CDR3 is TGTGCCAGCAGTTCCCCGGCCCCCGGGGAGCAGTTCTTC.